A single TCR beta chain is shown here with its context. The antigen is not known. These data come from a study of cytotoxic CD8 clonotypes in ibrutinib-treated CLL. Whole-study results and caveats: Shared public clonotypes were rare, and on treatment they either got smaller or stayed the same.

Cryopreserved PBMCs yielded around 2.1 micrograms of genomic DNA for TCR beta libraries. The repertoire was sequenced with immunoSEQ multiplex PCR; TCRdb's copy has only in-frame clones and lacks some. The data contain 250,000 to 350,000 clones, around 76% of them seen just once; the ten biggest clones take up about 5.3%. The CDR3 totals 14 residues. Germline V gene sequence: CDR1 LNHDA, CDR2 SQIVND (reference sequence). The V and J ends lost 6 bases and 6 bases respectively, with 14 bases between them. The rearrangement links TRBV19 to TRBJ2-2, with a tentative D call TRBD2 (5 bases). The clonotype was recovered from a human donor with chronic lymphocytic leukemia. The sequencing here drew on PBMCs, taken at disease progression, from a patient treated with ibrutinib. CDR3 coding DNA: TGTGCCAGTAGATCAGGACTCGTTCCCGGGGAGCTGTTTTTT. It codes for CASRSGLVPGELFF.